These 11 T cell receptor beta chains were all obtained from the same sample, sequenced in a study of post-analysis software for immune sequencing data. Unique-molecular-identifier-tagged TCR beta cDNA libraries were used. TCRdb redid the calling of the PCR reads with MiXCR, one entry per CDR3 protein. The table shows about 770,000 distinct CDR3 sequences, with around 46% occurring only once. These receptors' antigens are unknown. Points from the study as a whole: Compared with controls, patients had more of about 5 TRBV segments, including TRBV5-6, TRBV5-1 and TRBV20-1.

What was sequenced was blood. All receptors derive from a girl aged 5 to 17 with multiple sclerosis.

This clonotype showed up just a few times. V and J are TRBV7-2 and TRBJ2-1; D gene ambiguous. V lost 6 bases to trimming and J lost 6 bases, with 12 bases between them. The CDR3 sequence is 13 residues long. Looked up from germline, CDR1 is SGHTA and CDR2 is FQGNSA. The CDR3: CASRYGWGNEQFF. The CDR3 nucleotides read TGTGCCAGCAGATACGGTTGGGGCAATGAGCAGTTCTTC.

A few counts support this clonotype. The gene calls are TRBV9 and TRBJ2-7; 8 nucleotides align to TRBD1. The DNA end is a closer match to TRBJ2-5, so the J assignment may be wrong. CDR1 and CDR2 from the germline V gene are SGDLS and YYNGEE. The CDR3 spans 14 residues. In DNA, the CDR3 is TGTGCCAGCAGCATTTCAGGGGGCACTGAGACCCAGTACTTC. This translates into CASSISGGTETQYF.

This rearrangement joins TRBV4-2 to TRBJ2-1, with TRBD2 matching 11 bases. Germline CDR1 reads LGHNA; CDR2 reads YNFKEQ. This CDR3 is built from 14 residues. The ends lost 3 bases at V and 8 bases at J; junction bases unmatched: 3. The CDR3 region is CASSQTSGKDEQFF. In nucleotides, the CDR3 is TGTGCCAGCAGCCAGACTAGCGGGAAGGATGAGCAGTTCTTC.

The rearrangement links TRBV24-1 to TRBJ2-3; either TRBD1 or TRBD2 may fit D (5 bases each). Trimming removed 11 bases from V and 5 bases from J, with 19 bases in between. The CDR3 consists of 14 residues. Per the germline V gene, CDR1 is KGHDR and CDR2 is SFDVKD. In nucleotides, the CDR3 is TGTGCCAGCCCGAGGGGCTCTCCGAGAGATACGCAGTATTTT. Its protein product is CASPRGSPRDTQYF.

This clonotype was counted between two and nine times. The gene calls are TRBV6-5 and TRBJ2-6, with unresolved D. The CDR3 extends over 15 amino acids. Germline V gene data show CDR1 as MNHEY and CDR2 as SVGAGI. V was clipped by 6 bases and J by 0 bases, with 9 bases between them. CDR3 bases: TGTGCCAGCAGAAGTACCCTCTCTGGGGCCAACGTCCTGACTTTC. Protein: CASRSTLSGANVLTF.

This clonotype turned up a few times. J is TRBJ2-6 and V is TRBV3-1; TRBD1 matches at 7 bases. The ends lost 5 bases at V and 0 bases at J; junction bases unmatched: 10. This CDR3 has 18 residues. CDR1 is LGHDT and CDR2 is YNNKEL in the germline V gene (reference sequence). The CDR3 is CASSIHPGQSSGANVLTF. Here the CDR3 DNA reads TGTGCCAGCAGCATCCACCCGGGACAGAGCTCTGGGGCCAACGTCCTGACTTTC. The full variable domain, completed using reference TRBV3-1 and TRBJ2-6, is DTAVSQTPKYLVTQMGNDKSIKCEQNLGHDTMYWYKQDSKKFLKIMFSYNNKELIINETVPNRFSPKSPDKAHLNLHINSLELGDSAVYFCASSIHPGQSSGANVLTFGAGSRLTVL.

This clonotype occurred a few times. The V call is TRBV7-6, the J call TRBJ2-3, with D possibly being TRBD2 (6 bases). The CDR3 is 15 residues long. From germline, CDR1 is SGHVS and CDR2 FNYEAQ. Deletions cut 1 base from V and 2 bases from J, with 10 bases between. The chain's CDR3 is CASSLVAEYTDTQYF. In nucleotides, the CDR3 is TGTGCCAGCAGCTTAGTAGCGGAGTACACAGATACGCAGTATTTT.

This clonotype has only a few counts. V and J are TRBV7-3 and TRBJ2-3; D is tentatively TRBD1 or TRBD2 (6 bases each). Germline CDR1 SGHTA, CDR2 FQGTGA. The CDR3 loop spans 13 amino acids. The V gene lost 0 bases and the J gene lost 6 bases, with 7 bases spanning the gap. The CDR3 sequence is CASSLTGGDTQYF. Written as DNA, the CDR3 is TGTGCCAGCAGCTTAACAGGGGGGGATACGCAGTATTTT.

This clonotype was found a few times. The rearrangement links TRBV7-2 to TRBJ1-2, with TRBD1 as a possible D gene (5 bases). The germline V gene has CDR1 SGHTA and CDR2 FQGNSA. V was clipped by 1 base and J by 3 bases, with 9 bases between them. The CDR3 sequence is 14 residues long. CDR3 DNA sequence: TGTGCCAGCAGCTTAGGTGGGGGATACTATGGCTACACCTTC. Translated, it gives CASSLGGGYYGYTF. Full variable domain (remainder filled in from reference TRBV7-2 and TRBJ1-2): GAGVSQSPSNKVTEKGKDVELRCDPISGHTALYWYRQSLGQGLEFLIYFQGNSAPDKSGLPSDRFSAERTGGSVSTLTIQRTQQEDSAVYLCASSLGGGYYGYTFGSGTRLTVV.

This clonotype appeared a few times. V usage is TRBV6-5 and J usage is TRBJ1-2, with 8 bases identical to TRBD1. The length of the CDR3 is 12 residues. CDR1 MNHEY and CDR2 SVGAGI come from the germline V gene. The V gene end was trimmed by 5 bases and the J gene end by 8 bases; junction bases not matched to a gene: 4. CDR3 sequence reads: CASSQGARGYTF. As DNA, the CDR3 is TGTGCCAGCAGTCAGGGGGCGCGGGGCTACACCTTC.

This clonotype showed up just a few times. The chain carries TRBV5-6 and TRBJ2-1; 10 bases match TRBD2. Per the germline V gene, CDR1 is SGHDT and CDR2 is YYEEEE. This CDR3 is built from 13 residues. V shed 4 bases, J shed 9 bases, and the junction held 4 bases outside the gene matches. The CDR3 here is CASSPLAGAEQFF. CDR3 coding DNA: TGTGCCAGCAGCCCCCTAGCGGGAGCTGAGCAGTTCTTC.